This note documents a single T cell receptor (beta chain) sequence. These data belong to a study of blood T cell repertoires in COVID-19. Study as a whole: COVID-19 samples from acute and convalescent phases originated in the United States, Italy and Spain. The analysed material was cDNA or gDNA that came from T cells, B-cell-depleted T cells, or PBMCs.

Germline-derived CDR1 and CDR2 are ENHRY and SYGVKD. The V end was cut by 0 bases, the J end by 5 bases, with 13 bases between. This CDR3 comprises 16 residues. In the original processing: Estimation of nucleated cell counts relied on the amplification of reference gene primers. Data came from immunoSEQ multiplex PCR; TCRdb stores just in-frame clones and leaves some out. The DNA was the basis for D and trimming; V, J and clone size are from that table. Of tens of thousands of clones detected, over 75% appear once; the ten largest clones hold around an eighth. Sequenced input: peripheral blood. V and J are TRBV10-3 and TRBJ1-4, with D unclear. The sequence was collected from a human donor in a cohort sampled during active COVID-19. The donor label of this sample is uncertain. The CDR3 sequence is CAISESGGKGNEKLFF. CDR3 nucleotide sequence: TGTGCCATCAGTGAGTCAGGCGGGAAGGGCAATGAAAAACTGTTTTTT.